This passage covers 16 T cell receptor beta chains from one sample sequenced in a study of blood T cell repertoires in COVID-19. Produced via immunoSEQ multiplex PCR; TCRdb's table is partial and in-frame only. Among 150,000 to 160,000 clones listed, about four fifths were seen once. The source material was peripheral blood. These receptors were obtained from a man between 60 and 75 years old with acute or convalescent COVID-19.

This clone was counted once. This chain joins TRBV6-5 and TRBJ2-7; weak D call: TRBD2 (5 bases). Trimming took off 6 bases at V and 7 bases at J, with 16 bases between the two ends. There are 13 residues in the CDR3. Germline assignment: CDR1 MNHEY and CDR2 SVGAGI. For the CDR3, the DNA is TGTGCCAGCAGCCCCCATGTAGCGAGGGAGCAGTACTTC. Translation: CASSPHVAREQYF.

This clone has ten or more counts. The chain combines TRBV2 with TRBJ2-7; TRBD1 aligns across 8 bases. Germline values: CDR1 SNHLY, CDR2 FYNNEI. The CDR3 consists of 11 residues. The CDR3 DNA reads TGTGCGTGGACAGGGTACTACGAGCAGTACTTC. Its protein product is CAWTGYYEQYF.

The chain employs TRBV7-2 and TRBJ1-6, with no clear D. CDR3 length equals 13 residues. Between the trimmed V and J ends, which lost 4 bases and 7 bases, there was a span of 8 bases. Germline CDR1 is SGHTA and CDR2 is FQGNSA. The CDR3 sequence: CASSSQSNSPLHF. DNA of the CDR3: TGTGCCAGCAGCTCGCAGTCCAATTCACCCCTCCACTTT.

This chain joins TRBV6-5 and TRBJ2-1; 12 bases agree with TRBD2. The V segment lost 7 bases and the J segment 9 bases; nucleotides outside the gene matches: 7. CDR1 and CDR2 (germline): MNHEY, SVGAGI. The CDR3 runs 14 residues. CDR3 in DNA: TGTGCCAGCACCCCTAGCGGGGGGGCAAGTGAGCAGTTCTTC. Protein: CASTPSGGASEQFF.

Concerning this clone: At the DNA level, this CDR3 is encoded by other sequences in the same sample as well. This rearrangement joins TRBV20-1 to TRBJ1-2; TRBD1 aligns across 8 bases. The CDR3 covers 11 residues. V shed 6 bases, J shed 3 bases, and the junction held 0 bases outside the gene matches. Per the germline V gene, CDR1 is DFQATT and CDR2 is SNEGSKA (reference sequence). CDR3 loop: CSATGDYGYTF. The CDR3 DNA reads as TGCAGTGCGACAGGGGACTATGGCTACACCTTC.

This rearrangement joins TRBV10-2 to TRBJ2-3; 12 bases match TRBD2. The V segment lost 10 bases and the J segment 6 bases; nucleotides outside the gene matches: 11. Germline values: CDR1 WSHSY, CDR2 SAAADI. This CDR3 has 15 residues. DNA for the CDR3: TGCGCCACCCTACTAGCGGGGGGCCCCAGGGATACGCAGTATTTT. Translating it yields CATLLAGGPRDTQYF.

The chain joins TRBV5-6 to TRBJ1-5, with 8 bases that match TRBD1. CDR1 is SGHDT, CDR2 YYEEEE, per germline. Unmatched junction bases numbered 7, after V lost 1 base and J lost 4 bases. There are 16 residues in the CDR3. CDR3 protein: CASSLYAGGSNQPQHF. The DNA for the CDR3 is TGTGCCAGCAGCTTGTACGCAGGGGGCTCAAATCAGCCCCAGCATTTT.

Concerning this clone: Other DNA sequences of this sample code for an identical CDR3. The chain has TRBV27 and TRBJ1-2, with 9 bases fitting TRBD1. The germline V gene has CDR1 MNHEY and CDR2 SMNVEV (reference sequence). This CDR3 is 14 amino acids long. Unmatched junction bases numbered 5, after V lost 3 bases and J lost 6 bases. The CDR3 nucleotides are TGTGCCAGCAGTTTTCAAGGGACAGGGAATGGCTACACCTTC. It translates to CASSFQGTGNGYTF.

The chain links TRBV19 to TRBJ2-7, with D tentatively TRBD1 (5 bases). V was shortened by 3 bases and J by 4 bases, with 10 bases between the two germline ends. This CDR3 contains 13 residues. The germline V gene encodes CDR1 LNHDA and CDR2 SQIVND (reference sequence). CDR3 protein: CASSMGPTYEQYF. In nucleotides, the CDR3 is TGTGCCAGTAGTATGGGGCCCACGTACGAGCAGTACTTC.

The CDR3 is CASSYSAGRGYTF. CDR3 DNA sequence: TGTGCCAGCAGTTACTCAGCAGGGCGTGGCTACACCTTC. The chain employs TRBV6-2 or TRBV6-3 and TRBJ1-2; the D gene is possibly TRBD1 (5 bases). This CDR3 is 13 amino acids long. V lost 0 bases, J lost 7 bases, and 9 bases lay in between. Germline lookup yields CDR1 MNHEY and CDR2 SVGEGT.

V gene TRBV9 combines with J gene TRBJ2-7, with 7 bases fitting TRBD2. CDR3 length: 15 amino acids. CDR1 and CDR2 (germline): SGDLS, YYNGEE. The V gene end was trimmed by 1 base and the J gene end by 6 bases; junction bases not matched to a gene: 10. As DNA, the CDR3 is TGTGCCAGCAGCGTATCGCGGGGGACCCGGGGCGAGCAGTACTTC. Amino acids: CASSVSRGTRGEQYF.

The CDR3 DNA follows: TGTGCCTGGAGTGGGTCGACTAGCGGGAGGGGCCTGGAGCAGTACTTC. This encodes CAWSGSTSGRGLEQYF. J is TRBJ2-7 and V is TRBV30; the match to TRBD2 covers 14 bases. The junction had 9 bases not matched to a gene; V was cut back by 1 base and J by 7 bases. The CDR3 covers 16 residues. Germline V lookup: CDR1 GTSNPN, CDR2 SVGIG (reference sequence).

The chain recombines TRBV6-1 with TRBJ2-5, with 9 nucleotides matching TRBD2. With 2 bases clipped from V and 2 bases from J, the junction kept 9 bases outside the gene matches. Germline V gene sequence: CDR1 MNHNS, CDR2 SASEGT. This CDR3 has 17 residues. The CDR3 reads CASSEYRVAGGQETQYF. CDR3 nucleotide sequence: TGTGCCAGCAGTGAATACCGCGTGGCGGGAGGGCAAGAGACCCAGTACTTC.

V gene TRBV6-5 combines with J gene TRBJ2-7, with 9 bases that match TRBD1. The V gene end was trimmed by 5 bases and the J gene end by 5 bases; junction bases not matched to a gene: 7. The CDR3 is 14 residues long. Germline values: CDR1 MNHEY, CDR2 SVGAGI. This chain's CDR3 is CASSPGQGGNEQYF. CDR3 coding DNA: TGTGCCAGCAGTCCGGGACAGGGTGGCAACGAGCAGTACTTC.

This sequence joins TRBV7-9 and TRBJ1-3; D remains unclear. The CDR3 contains 14 residues. Trimming stripped 2 bases from V and 4 bases from J, with 9 bases between. Germline-derived CDR1 and CDR2 are SEHNR and FQNEAQ (reference sequence). CDR3 in DNA: TGTGCCAGCAGCTTACGGGAAATCGGAAACACCATATATTTT. It codes for CASSLREIGNTIYF.

This clone was recorded only once. V usage is TRBV28 and J usage is TRBJ2-7; weak D call: TRBD2 (5 bases). Germline lookup yields CDR1 MDHEN and CDR2 SYDVKM. V lost 5 bases and J 2 bases, leaving 19 bases between the germline ends. CDR3 length equals 16 residues. The CDR3: CASSTSQRALTYEQYF. CDR3 bases: TGTGCCAGCAGTACAAGTCAGAGGGCGCTTACCTACGAGCAGTACTTC.